The present entry profiles one T cell receptor beta chain with its context. All of the donors resided in Nashville, Tennessee, and each was a Caucasian adult. For every subset, genomic DNA was evenly distributed across several immunoSEQ plates. Each replicate PCR on the sorted subsets used 200 to 250 ng DNA (roughly 27,000 T cell genomes). Sequencing was performed with immunoSEQ multiplex PCR; in TCRdb, only in-frame clones are kept and a portion is missing. The table includes about 2 million clones, roughly 95% detected once. This specimen comes from a study of shared clonotypes between healthy human individuals. The germline V and J ends were trimmed by 3 bases and 0 bases, with 8 bases remaining between them. This CDR3 has 14 amino acids. Germline CDR1 reads SGHTA; CDR2 reads FQGNSA.

The material sequenced was naive CD4+ T cells sorted from blood. Stated subset: CD45RA+ positively selected. This TCR derives from a man in his late teens or twenties in good health. The chain couples TRBV7-2 to TRBJ1-1; a possible D gene is TRBD1 (5 bases). CDR3 region: CASSFGGVNTEAFF. CDR3 nucleotides: TGTGCCAGCAGCTTTGGAGGGGTGAACACTGAAGCTTTCTTT.